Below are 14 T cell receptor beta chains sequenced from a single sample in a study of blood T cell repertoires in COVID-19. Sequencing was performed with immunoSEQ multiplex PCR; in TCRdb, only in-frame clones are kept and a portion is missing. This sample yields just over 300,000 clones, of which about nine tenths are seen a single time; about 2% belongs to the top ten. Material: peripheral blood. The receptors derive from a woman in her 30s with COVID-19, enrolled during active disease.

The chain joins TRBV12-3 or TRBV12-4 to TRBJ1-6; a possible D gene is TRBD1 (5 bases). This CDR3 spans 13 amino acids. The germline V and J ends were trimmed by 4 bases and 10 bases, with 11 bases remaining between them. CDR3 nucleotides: TGTGCCAGCAGTTCCCAGGGTCGATCACCCCTCCACTTT. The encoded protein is CASSSQGRSPLHF.

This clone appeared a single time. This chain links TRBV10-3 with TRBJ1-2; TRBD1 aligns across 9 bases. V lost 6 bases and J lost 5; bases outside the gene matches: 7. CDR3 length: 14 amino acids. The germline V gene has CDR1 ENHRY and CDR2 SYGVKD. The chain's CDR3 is CAIRSQDRGYGYTF. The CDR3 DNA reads TGTGCCATCAGATCCCAGGACAGGGGTTATGGCTACACCTTC.

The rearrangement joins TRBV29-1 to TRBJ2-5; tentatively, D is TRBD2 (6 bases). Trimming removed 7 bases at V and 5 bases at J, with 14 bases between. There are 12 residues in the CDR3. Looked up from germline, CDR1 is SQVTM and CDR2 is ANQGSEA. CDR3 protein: CSAAGLSETQYF. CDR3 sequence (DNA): TGCAGCGCCGCGGGACTTTCGGAGACCCAGTACTTC.

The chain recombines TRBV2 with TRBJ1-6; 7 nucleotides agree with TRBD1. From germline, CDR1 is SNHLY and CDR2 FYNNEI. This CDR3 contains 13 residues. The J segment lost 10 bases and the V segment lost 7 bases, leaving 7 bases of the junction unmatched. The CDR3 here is CASNRQGGSPLHF. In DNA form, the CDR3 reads TGTGCCAGCAACAGACAGGGCGGGTCACCCCTCCACTTT.

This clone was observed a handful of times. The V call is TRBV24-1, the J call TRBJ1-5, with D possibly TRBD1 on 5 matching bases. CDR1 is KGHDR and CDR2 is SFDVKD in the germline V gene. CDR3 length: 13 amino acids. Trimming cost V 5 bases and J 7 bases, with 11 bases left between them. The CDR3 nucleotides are TGTGCCACCAGTGCAGGGTCCCGGCAGCCCCAGCATTTT. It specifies CATSAGSRQPQHF.

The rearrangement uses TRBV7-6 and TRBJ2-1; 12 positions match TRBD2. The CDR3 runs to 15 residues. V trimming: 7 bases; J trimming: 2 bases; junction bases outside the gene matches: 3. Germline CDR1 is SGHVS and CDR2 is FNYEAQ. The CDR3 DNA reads TGTGCCAGCACCGCTAGCGGGGGGGCCTACAATGAGCAGTTCTTC. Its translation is CASTASGGAYNEQFF.

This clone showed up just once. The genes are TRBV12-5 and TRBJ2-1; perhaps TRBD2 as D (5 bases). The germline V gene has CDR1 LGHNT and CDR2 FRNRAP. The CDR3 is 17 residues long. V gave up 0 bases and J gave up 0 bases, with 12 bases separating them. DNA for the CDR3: TGTGCTAGTGGTTTGGTAATTCAGCGGAGCTCCTACAATGAGCAGTTCTTC. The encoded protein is CASGLVIQRSSYNEQFF.

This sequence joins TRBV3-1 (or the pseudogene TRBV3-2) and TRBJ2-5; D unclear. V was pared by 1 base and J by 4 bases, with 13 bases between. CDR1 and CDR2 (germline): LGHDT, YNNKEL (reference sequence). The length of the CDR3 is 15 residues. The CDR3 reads CASSQGVSRRETQYF. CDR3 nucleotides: TGTGCCAGCAGCCAAGGTGTCAGTCGCCGAGAGACCCAGTACTTC.

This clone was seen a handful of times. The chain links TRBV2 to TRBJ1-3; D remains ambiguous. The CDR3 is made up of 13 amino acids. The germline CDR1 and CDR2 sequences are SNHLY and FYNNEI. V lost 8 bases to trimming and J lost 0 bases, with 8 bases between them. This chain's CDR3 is CASVGLSGNTIYF. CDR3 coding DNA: TGTGCCAGCGTGGGCCTCTCTGGAAACACCATATATTTT.

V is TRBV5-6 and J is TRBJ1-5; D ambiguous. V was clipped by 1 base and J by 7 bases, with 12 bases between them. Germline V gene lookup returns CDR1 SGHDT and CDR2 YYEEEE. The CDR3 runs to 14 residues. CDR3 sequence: CASSLNVPGQPQHF. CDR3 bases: TGTGCCAGCAGCTTGAATGTTCCGGGACAGCCCCAGCATTTT.

The CDR3 DNA reads TGTGCCAGCAGCTTAGGGGGCTATGATGGCTACACCTTC. The encoded protein is CASSLGGYDGYTF. The V and J genes are TRBV13 and TRBJ1-2; D ambiguous. The ends were cut back, 0 bases at V and 6 bases at J, with 8 bases in the middle. Germline CDR1 and CDR2: PRHDT and FYEKMQ (reference sequence). The CDR3 length is 13 residues. The full variable domain, rest sourced from reference TRBV13 and TRBJ1-2, is AAGVIQSPRHLIKEKRETATLKCYPIPRHDTVYWYQQGPGQDPQFLISFYEKMQSDKGSIPDRFSAQQFSDYHSELNMSSLELGDSALYFCASSLGGYDGYTFGSGTRLTVV.

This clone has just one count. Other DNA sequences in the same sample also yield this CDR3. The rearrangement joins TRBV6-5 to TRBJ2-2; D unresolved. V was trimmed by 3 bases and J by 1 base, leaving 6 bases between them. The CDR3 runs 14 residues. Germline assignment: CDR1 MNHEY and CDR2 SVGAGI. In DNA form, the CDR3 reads TGTGCCAGCAGTTATTCCAGGAACACCGGGGAGCTGTTTTTT. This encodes CASSYSRNTGELFF.

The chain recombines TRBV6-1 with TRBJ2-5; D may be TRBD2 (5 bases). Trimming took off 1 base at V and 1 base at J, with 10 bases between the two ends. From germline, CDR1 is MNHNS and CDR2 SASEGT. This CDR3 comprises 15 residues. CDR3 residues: CASSEGTHSQETQYF. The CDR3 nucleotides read TGTGCCAGCAGTGAAGGGACTCACTCCCAAGAGACCCAGTACTTC.

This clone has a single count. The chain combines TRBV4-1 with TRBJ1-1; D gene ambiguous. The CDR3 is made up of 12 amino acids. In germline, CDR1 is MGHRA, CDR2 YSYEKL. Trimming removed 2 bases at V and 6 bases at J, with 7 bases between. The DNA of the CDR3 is TGCGCCAGCAGCCAACCCCGAGCTGAAGCTTTCTTT. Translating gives CASSQPRAEAFF.